This T cell receptor (beta chain) stems from a study of control samples from healthy donors and cancer patients. Produced via immunoSEQ multiplex PCR; TCRdb's table is partial and in-frame only. Among roughly 29,000 clones listed, roughly 78% were seen once. This clone was detected only a few times. The same CDR3 arises from other DNA sequences in this sample as well. This CDR3 has 11 residues. V shed 3 bases and J shed 5 bases, with 4 bases lying between them. Germline V gene sequence: CDR1 SGHDN, CDR2 FVKESK. This rearrangement joins TRBV14 to TRBJ2-5; D not resolved. The material sequenced was PBMCs. This TCR was sampled from a man between 60 and 70 years old with head and neck cancer. CDR3 sequence (DNA): TGTGCCAGCAGCCAGATGGAGACCCAGTACTTC. Translating it yields CASSQMETQYF.